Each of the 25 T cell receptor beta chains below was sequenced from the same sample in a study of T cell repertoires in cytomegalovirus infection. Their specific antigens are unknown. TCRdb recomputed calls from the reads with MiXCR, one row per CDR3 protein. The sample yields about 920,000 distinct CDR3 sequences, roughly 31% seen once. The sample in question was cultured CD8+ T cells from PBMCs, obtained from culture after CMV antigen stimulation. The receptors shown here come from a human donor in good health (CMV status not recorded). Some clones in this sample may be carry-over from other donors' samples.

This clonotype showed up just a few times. The CDR3, as DNA: TGCAGTGCTAGCCCCACAGGGGGTGAGACGGGGGGTTCCTTTTATAATCAGCCCCAGCATTTT. Translated: CSASPTGGETGGSFYNQPQHF. The V call is TRBV20-1, the J call TRBJ1-5; 8 bases fit TRBD1. The trim removed 3 bases at V and 4 bases at J, leaving 26 bases unmatched. CDR1 DFQATT and CDR2 SNEGSKA come from the germline V gene (reference sequence). This CDR3 region has 21 residues.

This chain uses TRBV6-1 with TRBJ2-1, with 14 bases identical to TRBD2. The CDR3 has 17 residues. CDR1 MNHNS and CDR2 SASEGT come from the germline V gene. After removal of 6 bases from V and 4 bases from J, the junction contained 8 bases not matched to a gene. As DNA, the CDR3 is TGTGCCAGCAGGCTGACTAGCGGGGGGGCGGCGTACAATGAGCAGTTCTTC. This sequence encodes CASRLTSGGAAYNEQFF.

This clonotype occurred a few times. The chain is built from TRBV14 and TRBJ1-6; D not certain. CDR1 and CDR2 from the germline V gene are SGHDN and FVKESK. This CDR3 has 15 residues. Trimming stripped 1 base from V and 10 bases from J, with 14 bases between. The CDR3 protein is CASSQGVGVLSPLHF. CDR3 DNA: TGTGCCAGCAGCCAAGGAGTGGGAGTTCTCTCACCCCTCCACTTT.

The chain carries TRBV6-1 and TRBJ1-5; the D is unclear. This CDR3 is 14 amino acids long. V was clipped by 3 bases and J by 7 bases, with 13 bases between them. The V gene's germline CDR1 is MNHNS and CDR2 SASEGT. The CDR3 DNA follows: TGTGCCAGCAGTGATAAGTCTGAGGGCCAGCCCCAGCATTTT. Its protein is CASSDKSEGQPQHF.

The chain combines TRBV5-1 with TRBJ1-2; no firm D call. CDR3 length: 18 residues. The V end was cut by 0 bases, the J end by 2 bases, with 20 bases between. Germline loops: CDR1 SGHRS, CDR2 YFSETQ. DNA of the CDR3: TGCGCCAGCAGCTTGGCCTTTCAGCGCCGTTCTTTAAACTATGGCTACACCTTC. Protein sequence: CASSLAFQRRSLNYGYTF.

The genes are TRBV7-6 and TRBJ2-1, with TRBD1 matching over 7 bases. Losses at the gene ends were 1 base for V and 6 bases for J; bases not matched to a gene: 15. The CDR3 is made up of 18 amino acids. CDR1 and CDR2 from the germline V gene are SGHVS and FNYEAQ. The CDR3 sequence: CASSLEASGTVLRNEQFF. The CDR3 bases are TGTGCCAGCAGCTTAGAGGCTTCCGGGACAGTTCTGCGCAATGAGCAGTTCTTC.

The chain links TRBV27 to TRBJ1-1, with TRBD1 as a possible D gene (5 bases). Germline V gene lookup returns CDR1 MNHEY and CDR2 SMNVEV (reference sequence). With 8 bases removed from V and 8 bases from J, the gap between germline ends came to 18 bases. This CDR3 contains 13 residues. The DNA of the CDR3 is TGTGCCAGCGCCCCCGGGTGGGGCGAGGAAGCTTTCTTT. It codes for CASAPGWGEEAFF.

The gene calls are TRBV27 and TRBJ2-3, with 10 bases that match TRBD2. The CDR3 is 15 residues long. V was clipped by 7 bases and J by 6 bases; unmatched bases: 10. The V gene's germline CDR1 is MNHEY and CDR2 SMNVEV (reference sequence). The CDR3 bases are TGTGCCAGCAAACCCTTAGCGGGGGGTTGGGATACGCAGTATTTT. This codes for CASKPLAGGWDTQYF.

Here the CDR3 DNA reads TGTGCCAGCAAAAACCGGGACAGTAATTCACCCCTCCACTTT. It is translated as CASKNRDSNSPLHF. The rearrangement uses TRBV5-6 and TRBJ1-6; 7 bases are a match to TRBD1. The CDR3 consists of 14 residues. The germline gives CDR1 SGHDT, CDR2 YYEEEE. The V gene end was trimmed by 6 bases and the J gene end by 6 bases; junction bases not matched to a gene: 6.

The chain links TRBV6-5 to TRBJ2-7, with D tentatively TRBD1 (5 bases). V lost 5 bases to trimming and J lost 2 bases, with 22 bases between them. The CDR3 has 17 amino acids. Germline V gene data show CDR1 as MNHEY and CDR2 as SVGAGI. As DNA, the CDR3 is TGTGCCAGCAGTCTCACATCGCAGGGTTTAGGAACCTACGAGCAGTACTTC. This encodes CASSLTSQGLGTYEQYF.

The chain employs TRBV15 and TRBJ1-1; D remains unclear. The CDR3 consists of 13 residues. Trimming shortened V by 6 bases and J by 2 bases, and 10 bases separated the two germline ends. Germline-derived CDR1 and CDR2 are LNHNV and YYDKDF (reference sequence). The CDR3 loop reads CATRATSNTEAFF. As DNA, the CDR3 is TGTGCCACCAGAGCGACAAGCAACACTGAAGCTTTCTTT.

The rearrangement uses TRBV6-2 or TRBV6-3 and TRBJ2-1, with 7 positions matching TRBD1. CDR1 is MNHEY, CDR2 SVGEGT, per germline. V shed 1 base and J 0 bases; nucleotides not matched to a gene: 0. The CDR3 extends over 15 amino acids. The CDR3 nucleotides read TGTGCCAGCAGTTACTGGGACAGCTCCTACAATGAGCAGTTCTTC. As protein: CASSYWDSSYNEQFF.

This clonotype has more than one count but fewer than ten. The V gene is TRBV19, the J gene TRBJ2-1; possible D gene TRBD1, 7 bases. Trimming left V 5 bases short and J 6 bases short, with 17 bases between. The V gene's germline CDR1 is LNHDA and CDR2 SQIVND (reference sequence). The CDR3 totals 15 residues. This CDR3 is CASSPPAGGLNEQFF. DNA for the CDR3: TGTGCCAGTAGTCCCCCGGCAGGGGGGCTCAATGAGCAGTTCTTC.

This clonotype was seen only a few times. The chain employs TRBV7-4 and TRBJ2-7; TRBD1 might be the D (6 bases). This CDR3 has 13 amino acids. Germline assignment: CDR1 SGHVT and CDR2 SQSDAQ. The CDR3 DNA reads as TGTGCCAGCAGCTTAGAATCGACAGGACAGCAAAGGGTC. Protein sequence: CASSLESTGQQRV.

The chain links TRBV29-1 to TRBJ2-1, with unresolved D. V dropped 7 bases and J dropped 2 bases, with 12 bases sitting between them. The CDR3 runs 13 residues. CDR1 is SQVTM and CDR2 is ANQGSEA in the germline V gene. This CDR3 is CSARSGTYNEQFF. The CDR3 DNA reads TGCAGCGCTCGGAGTGGAACCTACAATGAGCAGTTCTTC.

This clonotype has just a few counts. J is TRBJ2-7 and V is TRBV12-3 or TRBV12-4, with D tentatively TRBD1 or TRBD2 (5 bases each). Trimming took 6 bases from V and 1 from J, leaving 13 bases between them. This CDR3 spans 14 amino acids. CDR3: CASSAPGRSYEQYF. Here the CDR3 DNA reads TGTGCCAGCAGCGCCCCGGGACGGTCCTACGAGCAGTACTTC.

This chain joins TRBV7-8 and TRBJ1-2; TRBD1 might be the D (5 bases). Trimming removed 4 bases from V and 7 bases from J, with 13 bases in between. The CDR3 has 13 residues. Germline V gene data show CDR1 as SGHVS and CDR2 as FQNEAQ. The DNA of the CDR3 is TGTGCCAGCAGCTACCCGGGACTCCGTGGCTACACCTTC. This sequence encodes CASSYPGLRGYTF.

CDR3: CASRGPSPKELFF. CDR3 nucleotide sequence: TGCGCCAGCCGGGGCCCCTCCCCAAAGGAGCTGTTTTTT. This sequence joins TRBV4-1 and TRBJ2-2; the D call may be TRBD1 or TRBD2 (5 bases each). V lost 8 bases and J 10 bases, leaving 17 bases between the germline ends. The CDR3 runs 13 residues. Germline lookup yields CDR1 MGHRA and CDR2 YSYEKL.

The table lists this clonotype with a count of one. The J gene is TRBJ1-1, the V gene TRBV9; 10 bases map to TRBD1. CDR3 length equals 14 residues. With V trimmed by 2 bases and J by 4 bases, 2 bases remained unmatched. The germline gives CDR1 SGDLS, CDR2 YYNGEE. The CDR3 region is CASSVGTGATEAFF. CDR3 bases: TGTGCCAGCAGCGTCGGGACAGGGGCCACTGAAGCTTTCTTT.

CDR3 sequence reads: CASLTGLRAFF. CDR3 DNA: TGTGCCAGTCTTACAGGGCTGAGAGCTTTCTTT. The chain combines TRBV19 with TRBJ1-1; a weak D match, TRBD1 (6 bases). The germline CDR1 and CDR2 sequences are LNHDA and SQIVND (reference sequence). This CDR3 has 11 residues. Between the trimmed V and J ends, which lost 8 bases and 10 bases, there was a span of 14 bases.

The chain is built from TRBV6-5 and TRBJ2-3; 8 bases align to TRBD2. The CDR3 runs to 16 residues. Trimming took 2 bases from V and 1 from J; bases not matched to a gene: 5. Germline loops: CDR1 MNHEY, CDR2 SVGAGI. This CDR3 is CASSYAGGAGTDTQYF. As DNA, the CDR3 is TGTGCCAGCAGTTACGCCGGGGGGGCAGGCACAGATACGCAGTATTTT.

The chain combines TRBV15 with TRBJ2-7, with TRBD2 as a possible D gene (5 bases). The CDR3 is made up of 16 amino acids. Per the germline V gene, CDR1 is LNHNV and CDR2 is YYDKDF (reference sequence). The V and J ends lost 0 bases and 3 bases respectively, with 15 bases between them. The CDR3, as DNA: TGTGCCACCAGCAGAGATATCGGACGGACTGACTACGAGCAGTACTTC. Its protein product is CATSRDIGRTDYEQYF.

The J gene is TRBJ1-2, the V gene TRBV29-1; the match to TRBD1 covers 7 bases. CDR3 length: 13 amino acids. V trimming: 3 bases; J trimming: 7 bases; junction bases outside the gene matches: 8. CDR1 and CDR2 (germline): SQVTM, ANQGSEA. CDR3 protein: CSVEGGGAGGYTF. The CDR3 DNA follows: TGCAGCGTTGAGGGAGGGGGCGCAGGTGGCTACACCTTC.

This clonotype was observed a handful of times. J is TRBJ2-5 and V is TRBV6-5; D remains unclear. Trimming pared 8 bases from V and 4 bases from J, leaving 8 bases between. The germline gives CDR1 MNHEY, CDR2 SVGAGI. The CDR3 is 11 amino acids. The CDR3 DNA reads TGTGCCAGCTTGTTCGGAGAGACCCAGTACTTC. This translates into CASLFGETQYF.

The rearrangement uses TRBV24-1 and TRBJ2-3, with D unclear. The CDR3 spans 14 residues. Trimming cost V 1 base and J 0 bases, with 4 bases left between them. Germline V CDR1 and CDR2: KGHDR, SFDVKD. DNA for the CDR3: TGTGCCACCAGTGATTTCGGCAGCACAGATACGCAGTATTTT. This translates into CATSDFGSTDTQYF.